The clone carrying this T cell receptor beta chain was picked up many times. Its specificity is unknown. Using its own MiXCR run on the multiplex PCR reads, TCRdb lists one record per CDR3 protein. The table includes fewer than 250,000 distinct CDR3 sequences, about 34% detected once. V lost 6 bases and J lost 8, with 11 bases in between. The CDR3 runs to 11 residues. The germline CDR1 and CDR2 sequences are DFQATT and SNEGSKA (reference sequence). The sample belongs to a study of breast tumors, draining lymph nodes, adjacent tissues. Points from the study as a whole: Most tumor T cells seemingly derive from lymph node, then expand in tumor.

The lymph nodes were axillary draining lymph nodes from breast cancer patients. The origin of this receptor is a female donor with breast cancer. Some clones in this sample may be carry-over from other donors' samples. Sequencing was performed on axillary lymph node tissue. This sequence joins TRBV20-1 and TRBJ2-1, with D hard to call. The CDR3 is CSARRSDEQFF. The CDR3 region has the DNA TGCAGTGCCAGACGGAGTGATGAGCAGTTCTTC.